This TCR beta chain was identified during a study of blood T cells in healthy people across ages (dated by TCRdb to between 2015 and 2017). Regarding the complete study: In model experiments, template switching captured roughly one uniquely barcoded TCR beta cDNA molecule for every two T cells. Using deep sequencing normalized with unique cDNA molecular identifiers, the study measured how TCR beta repertoire diversity changes with age. The donors were divided into four age groups: young (average approximately 17 years), middle-aged (about 39), aged (about 56) and long-lived (around 80). To avoid experimental bias, donors of different ages were spread randomly across the sequencing lanes. The study analyzed two additional independent replicas of 1 million unique cDNA reads from the same blood draw for two donors, one aged 18 to 29 and one aged 80 or older.

There are a few counts of this clonotype. Its binding antigen is unknown. Base qualities are not provided; no much larger clone lies one nucleotide away. The 39 donors, aged roughly 6 to 90 years, were systemically healthy Caucasian individuals from Russia. Each donor gave around 9.9 milliliters of peripheral blood, collected into EDTA-treated Vacutainer tubes. PBMCs were isolated by Ficoll-Paque density-gradient centrifugation, with at least 6 million obtained per sample. Trizol reagent was used to extract total RNA from the PBMCs, yielding at least 6 micrograms per sample. Naive CD45RAhigh/CD27high T cell percentages were measured by flow cytometry on a PBMC aliquot from every donor. The library was obtained by 5' RACE. TCRdb lists the instrument as Illumina HiSeq 2500. The second PCR ran for about 6 to 12 cycles and used a J-beta primer mix along with a sample-barcoded 5' primer. A template-switch 5' adaptor carrying 12 random nucleotides introduced a unique molecular identifier onto each TCR beta cDNA molecule. At least 2.5 million CDR3-containing paired-end reads were obtained from each sample. All of the RNA was converted into first-strand cDNA using the Mint cDNA synthesis kit, with a TRBC-specific oligonucleotide serving as the primer. Following uracil-DNA glycosylase treatment, all cDNA underwent a first 18-cycle PCR with the universal primers M1SS and BC2_uni_R. In the authors' own workflow: Each sample was normalized by randomly selecting 1 million high-quality reads, each carrying a distinct molecular identifier. Instead of being binned into consensus sequences, reads with shared molecular identifiers were discarded. MiTCR, with a Q25 quality threshold and the strictest error-elimination algorithm, was used for CDR3 identification, clonotype clustering and error correction. A nonparametric unseen species model with Euler transformation was used to estimate lower-bound total TCR beta diversity. The raw public data were reprocessed by TCRdb itself: fastp quality trimming at Q25, MiXCR clonotype calling, in-frame beta chains only. CDR3 protein duplicates are merged, each entry listing the most common genes and DNA. TCRdb, rather than the study authors, made the V and J calls. The sample includes approximately 600,000 distinct CDR3 sequences, with approximately 50% observed a single time. Clones ranked in the top ten supply roughly 34% of the sample.

V is shortened by 6 bases, J by 1 base, and the region joining them spans 14 bases. The germline V gene supplies CDR1 SQVTM and CDR2 ANQGSEA. The CDR3 has 14 amino acids, counting the end cysteine and phenylalanine. The DNA shown is the 42-base CDR3, in frame from base 1. The research as a whole found: A strong correlation was found between observed TCR beta diversity and the percentage of naive T cells measured by flow cytometry. Estimates of total diversity based on one million sequenced T cells were considered lower bounds and underestimates. Compared with the aged group, the long-lived group had more naive CD4+ T cells, fewer expanded clones and increased TCR diversity, a pattern suggesting age selection. Conclusive comparison of naive and antigen-experienced compartments was prevented by the profiling of bulk unsorted PBMCs. The CMV infection status of donors was not known, potentially confounding age-related changes in expanded clonotypes. Observed TCR beta diversity per million T cells fell roughly linearly with age, and a significant reduction was already apparent by age roughly 40.

The clonotype originates from a man in his 60s in good health. The source material was blood. The rearranged chain carries TRBV29-1 and TRBJ2-3, and possibly TRBD1, on 5 matching bases. CDR3 reads: CSVSPPGRTDTQYF. The base sequence is TGCAGCGTGAGCCCCCCAGGGCGCACAGATACGCAGTATTTT.